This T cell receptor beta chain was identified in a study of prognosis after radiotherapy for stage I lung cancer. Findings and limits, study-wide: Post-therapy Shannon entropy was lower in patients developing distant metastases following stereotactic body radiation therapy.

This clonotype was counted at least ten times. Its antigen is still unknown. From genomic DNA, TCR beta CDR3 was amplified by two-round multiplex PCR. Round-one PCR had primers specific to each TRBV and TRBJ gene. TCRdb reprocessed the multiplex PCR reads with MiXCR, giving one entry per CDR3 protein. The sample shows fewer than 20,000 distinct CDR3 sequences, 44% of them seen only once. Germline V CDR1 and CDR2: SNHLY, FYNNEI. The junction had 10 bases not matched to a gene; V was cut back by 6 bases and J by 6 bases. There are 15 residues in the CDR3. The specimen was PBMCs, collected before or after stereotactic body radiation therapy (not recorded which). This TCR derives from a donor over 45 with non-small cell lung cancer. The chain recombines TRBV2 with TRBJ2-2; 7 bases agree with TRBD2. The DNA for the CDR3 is TGTGCCAGCAGAGAATTGGCGGGAGAATCCGGGGAGCTGTTTTTT. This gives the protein CASRELAGESGELFF.